This entry is about one T cell receptor (beta chain). Its binding antigen is unknown. Base qualities were left out, and no much larger clone turns up one base away. The data derive from a study of shared clonotypes between healthy human individuals (dated by TCRdb to the early 2020s). Study-wide context: The cohort comprised a couple of women and a few men aged 18 to 49 years. To estimate repertoire size and how much clonotype sharing occurs between individuals, the study deeply sequenced the blood TCR repertoires of roughly 5 healthy adults. Different laboratories and diverse techniques were used to prepare libraries and sequence TCR repertoires, to increase sequencing depth and limit assay-specific biases. Leukapheresis yielded between about 0.85 and 10 billion PBMCs per donor.

The germline V gene gives CDR1 as SQVTM and CDR2 as ANQGSEA. Taken from cysteine to phenylalanine, the CDR3 has 13 residues. The read is trimmed to its CDR3 DNA, 39 bases read in frame from base 1. After removal of 7 bases from V and 6 bases from J, the junction retains 8 bases not matched to a gene. Healthy HIV-negative adults with no recently reported acute infections or vaccinations were included as donors. Every donor was a Caucasian adult residing in Nashville, Tennessee, USA. For unsorted samples, about 87 million PBMCs were counted, and genomic DNA was extracted using the QIAamp DNA Blood Mini kit. Blood was collected by leukapheresis, and PBMCs were isolated by Ficoll-Histopaque density gradient centrifugation and then cryopreserved in liquid nitrogen vapor phase. Summary of the overall study and its limitations: Because the study included a small number of donors, the genetic and exposure-history diversity represented was limited. Sampling was limited to blood, and TCR repertoires in tissue likely differ from TCR repertoires in blood. Pairwise subsampling led to the expectation that sequencing depth would affect the degree of clonotype sharing among donors.

TCR CDR3 regions were amplified from genomic DNA by multiplex PCR using the deep immunoSEQ assay. For each cell subset, the extracted genomic DNA was distributed evenly across all wells of several immunoSEQ 96-well plates, and each plate served as one replicate. Each replicate PCR for unsorted PBMC received roughly 300 ng genomic DNA, equal to tens of thousands of T cell genomes. Unsorted PBMC genomic DNA was sequenced across ten immunoSEQ deep assay plates. The purified libraries were quantified using a Qubit 3.0 fluorometer, sized with a Bioanalyzer 2100, and then quantified again using the KAPA Library Quantification kit. Each immunoSEQ 96-well plate was sequenced on its own single-read 150-cycle Illumina NextSeq 550 flow cell. Under the source paper's analysis protocol: Because the immunoSEQ output held only junctional sequences and lacked quality scores, the filtering could not match the filtering applied to full-length reads. Sequences were annotated with PyIR, a Python wrapper for IgBLAST v1.9, using IMGT germline references to assign V/J genes and CDR3. Reads were filtered out if the reads had weak V/J assignments (E-value above 1e-6), no CDR3, stop codons, out-of-frame junctions, or ambiguous translated residues. V3J clonotypes were defined as sequences sharing an identical inferred V gene, J gene, and CDR3 amino acid sequence. To compute the percentage overlap between repertoires, the number of shared unique clonotypes was divided by the size of the smaller repertoire. Richness of each repertoire was evaluated using RTK rarefaction, the Chao1 estimator, and Recon v2.1 estimates of unobserved clonotypes. The table comes from immuneACCESS by way of TCRdb, which keeps in-frame sequences with V and J called. Part of the clones is missing from these tables; in studies checked, under half for an unresolved V gene and the rest for unknown reasons. V, J and clone size derive from that table, while D and trimming were established from the DNA sequence. The sample has about 490,000 clones on record, 79% of them singletons. The ten largest clonotypes hold approximately 12% of the sample.

Material for sequencing was PBMCs. This TCR was sampled from a woman aged 40-49 years in good health. Some clones in this sample may be carry-over from other donors' samples. This receptor chain uses TRBV29-1 and TRBJ2-1, and TRBD1 matches 8 of the central bases. The CDR3 region: CSARDRTANEQFF. Read as DNA, the sequence is TGCAGCGCCCGGGACAGGACAGCCAATGAGCAGTTCTTC.